The entry below describes one TCR beta chain. Sequencing used immunoSEQ multiplex PCR; TCRdb keeps in-frame clones, though not all of them. The sample has some 330,000 clones; 83% are singletons. V gave up 8 bases and J gave up 8 bases, with 16 bases separating them. This CDR3 has 13 residues. All recovered Cohort 3 donors got two negative PCRs, got clearance, or saw symptom resolution. The data were taken from a study of blood T cell repertoires in COVID-19. The sequence came from a woman in her 50s who had recovered from COVID-19. V and J are TRBV12-3 or TRBV12-4 and TRBJ2-1; no definite D call. Sequenced: PBMCs or T cells enriched from blood (not recorded which). DNA of the CDR3: TGTGCCAGCCGTACTGTTATCCCCTATGAGCAGTTCTTC. This encodes CASRTVIPYEQFF.